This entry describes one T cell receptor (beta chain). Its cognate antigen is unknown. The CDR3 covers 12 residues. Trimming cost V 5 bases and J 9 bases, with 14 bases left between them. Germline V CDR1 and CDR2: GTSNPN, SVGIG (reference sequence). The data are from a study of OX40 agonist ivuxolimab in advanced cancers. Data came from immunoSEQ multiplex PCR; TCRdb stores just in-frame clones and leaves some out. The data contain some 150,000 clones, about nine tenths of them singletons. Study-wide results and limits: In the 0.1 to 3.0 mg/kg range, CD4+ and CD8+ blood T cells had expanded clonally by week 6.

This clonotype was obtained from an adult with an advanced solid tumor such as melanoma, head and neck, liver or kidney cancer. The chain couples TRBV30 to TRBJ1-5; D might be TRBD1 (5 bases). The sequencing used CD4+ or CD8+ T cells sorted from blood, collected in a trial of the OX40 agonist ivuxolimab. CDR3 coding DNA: TGTGCCTGGGGGACGGGGAATGTGCCCCAGCATTTT. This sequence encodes CAWGTGNVPQHF.